This T cell receptor (beta chain) was recovered during a study of cytomegalovirus exposure and HLA in healthy donors. Study-wide background: Among around 400 genotyped donors, roughly 81% fell in the Caucasian-associated ancestry cluster. General observations from the study: Solely CMV serostatus was available to characterize immune exposure. A few CMV-associated chains proved CMV antigen-specific in vitro.

It was with 60 Vbeta and 13 Jbeta primers that the PCR ran. Sequencing used immunoSEQ multiplex PCR; TCRdb keeps in-frame clones, though not all of them. The sample records about 95,000 clones, roughly four fifths being singletons. The CDR3 runs to 19 residues. Trimming at V came to 1 base and at J to 0 bases, leaving 6 bases not matched to a gene. Germline values: CDR1 SEHNR, CDR2 FQNEAQ (reference sequence). With respect to this clone: Its antigen remains unknown.

The V gene is TRBV7-9, the J gene TRBJ2-1; 13 bases map to TRBD2. This clonotype was obtained from a man under 40 in good health and CMV-seropositive. Material: PBMCs. In DNA form, the CDR3 reads TGTGCCAGCAGCTTAGGGAGCAGGACTAGCGGGAGCTCCTACAATGAGCAGTTCTTC. Amino acids: CASSLGSRTSGSSYNEQFF.